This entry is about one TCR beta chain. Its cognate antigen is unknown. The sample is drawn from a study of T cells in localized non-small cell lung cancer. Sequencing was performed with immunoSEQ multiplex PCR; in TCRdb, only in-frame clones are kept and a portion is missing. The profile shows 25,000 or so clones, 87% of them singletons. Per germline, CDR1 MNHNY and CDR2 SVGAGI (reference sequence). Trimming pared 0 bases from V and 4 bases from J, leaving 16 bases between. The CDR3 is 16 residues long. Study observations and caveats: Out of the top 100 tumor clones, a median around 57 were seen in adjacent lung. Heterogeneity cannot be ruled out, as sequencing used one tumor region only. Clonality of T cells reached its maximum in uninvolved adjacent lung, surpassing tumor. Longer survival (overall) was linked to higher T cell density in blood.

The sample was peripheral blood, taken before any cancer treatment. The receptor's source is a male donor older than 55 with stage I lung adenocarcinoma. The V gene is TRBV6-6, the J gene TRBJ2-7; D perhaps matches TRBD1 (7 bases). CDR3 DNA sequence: TGTGCCAGCAGTTACTCGAAAGGGGGCGGGAAATACGAGCAGTACTTC. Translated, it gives CASSYSKGGGKYEQYF.